This TCR beta chain was captured by sequencing in a study of CD8 T cells in ankylosing spondylitis. Study-wide points: Earlier work had already found some motif variants in reactive arthritis synovial fluid and blood. About 8 highly homologous variants made up a TCR beta motif, and this motif appeared characteristic of ankylosing spondylitis blood.

The trim removed 4 bases at V and 7 bases at J, leaving 5 bases unmatched. The CDR3 totals 13 residues. The germline V gene encodes CDR1 SQVTM and CDR2 ANQGSEA. In making TCR beta libraries, quantitative 5'-RACE with molecular barcodes was used. MiXCR was run by TCRdb on the 5' RACE reads, yielding one entry per CDR3 protein. Of a few hundred thousand distinct CDR3 sequences listed, about a sixth are singletons. This clonotype came up a few times. Its antigen is as yet unknown. The J gene is TRBJ2-1, the V gene TRBV29-1; 9 bases line up with TRBD2. The receptor was isolated from a male donor with ankylosing spondylitis. The material sequenced was blood, either unsorted or a sorted T cell fraction (not recorded which). The CDR3 loop is CSVGFSGSNEQFF. CDR3 sequence (DNA): TGCAGCGTTGGGTTTAGCGGGAGTAATGAGCAGTTCTTC.